A single sample gave rise to the 7 T cell receptor beta chains below, sequenced in a study of T cell responses to AZD1222 COVID-19 vaccine. Assay: immunoSEQ multiplex PCR; the TCRdb copy retains only in-frame clones and omits some. In the table there are under 150,000 clones, 80% to 95% of which are singletons. The sequenced sample was peripheral blood, obtained on day 0 of AZD1222 vaccination. The receptors were gathered from an adult in good health.

This chain connects TRBV5-1 to TRBJ1-1, with a tentative D call TRBD1 (5 bases). The CDR3 loop spans 13 amino acids. Trimming removed 7 bases from V and 0 bases from J, with 10 bases in between. Per the germline V gene, CDR1 is SGHRS and CDR2 is YFSETQ. CDR3 nucleotides: TGCGCCAGCGGGACGGGTATGAACACTGAAGCTTTCTTT. This translates into CASGTGMNTEAFF.

The chain couples TRBV11-3 to TRBJ2-1; TRBD2 is a possible D gene (6 bases). The CDR3 loop spans 14 amino acids. V was shortened by 6 bases and J by 9 bases, with 18 bases between the two germline ends. CDR1 SGHNT and CDR2 YENEEA come from the germline V gene. As DNA, the CDR3 is TGTGCCAGCAGTTTGGCGGGATCGAAGATTGAGCAGTTCTTC. Its translation: CASSLAGSKIEQFF.

The genes are TRBV11-1 and TRBJ2-7; D gene ambiguous. This CDR3 is built from 13 residues. Germline V gene data show CDR1 as SGHAT and CDR2 as FQDESV (reference sequence). Trimming left V 6 bases short and J 3 bases short, with 12 bases between. CDR3 nucleotide sequence: TGTGCCAGCAGGCATGCACATCGCTACGAGCAGTACTTC. Translation gives CASRHAHRYEQYF.

V is TRBV24-1 and J is TRBJ2-1; possibly TRBD2 for D (5 bases). The CDR3 covers 14 residues. The V end lost 5 bases, the J end lost 3 bases, and 10 bases lay between the germline ends. Germline V gene data show CDR1 as KGHDR and CDR2 as SFDVKD. CDR3 nucleotide sequence: TGTGCCACCAGTGGTCGCCGGGGCTACAATGAGCAGTTCTTC. The encoded protein is CATSGRRGYNEQFF.

V usage is TRBV5-1 and J usage is TRBJ2-1; 8 bases agree with TRBD2. Germline values: CDR1 SGHRS, CDR2 YFSETQ. Germline trimming cut 7 bases from V and 6 bases from J; bases unmatched to any gene: 12. The CDR3 spans 15 residues. The CDR3 reads CASGSRGGFSNEQFF. CDR3 coding DNA: TGCGCCAGCGGTTCCCGGGGGGGCTTCTCCAATGAGCAGTTCTTC.

The gene calls are TRBV18 and TRBJ1-2; 9 bases line up with TRBD1. The CDR3 totals 14 residues. Trimming cost V 5 bases and J 3 bases; bases outside gene matches: 4. Germline CDR1 and CDR2: KGHSH and LQKENI. The CDR3 DNA follows: TGTGCCAGCTCAACTCGACAGGGGGACTATGGCTACACCTTC. As protein: CASSTRQGDYGYTF.

The chain employs TRBV5-1 and TRBJ2-5, with TRBD2 matching 8 bases. The germline gives CDR1 SGHRS, CDR2 YFSETQ. Trimming at V came to 2 bases and at J to 2 bases, leaving 5 bases not matched to a gene. The CDR3 is 15 residues long. The DNA of the CDR3 is TGCGCCAGCAGCTTATCGTTAGCGGGGCAAGAGACCCAGTACTTC. It yields the protein CASSLSLAGQETQYF.